This is a list of T cell receptor beta chains from one sample in a study of T cell changes during pregnancy in multiple sclerosis. TCRdb's copy holds only in-frame clones and misses some; the assay was immunoSEQ multiplex PCR. The repertoire includes around 130,000 clones, 90% to 95% of them detected once, and approximately 6.2% sits in the top ten. The starting material was peripheral blood, obtained before pregnancy. The source of these receptors is a female donor with multiple sclerosis, enrolled in a pregnancy study. CDR3s include the opening cysteine and the closing phenylalanine or tryptophan. The D gene is left open where the match is weak. Clone size is shown for a subset of rows, as once, few, many or a class of expanded clone.

CDR3aa	CDR3nt	abundance	d_gene	j_gene	v_gene
CASSFFPARGRVTEAFF	TGTGCCAGCAGCTTCTTTCCTGCCAGGGGGCGGGTCACTGAAGCTTTCTTT	.	TRBD1	TRBJ1-1	TRBV11-2
CASSGGGRSDTQYF	TGTGCCAGCAGTGGTGGCGGGAGGTCAGATACGCAGTATTTT	once	TRBD2	TRBJ2-3	TRBV2
CASTGTSPYEQYF	TGTGCCAGCACTGGGACTAGCCCCTACGAGCAGTACTTC	once	TRBD2	TRBJ2-7	TRBV27
CSASGLAGGRTDNEQFF	TGCAGCGCTTCGGGACTAGCGGGAGGGCGTACCGACAATGAGCAGTTCTTC	.	TRBD2	TRBJ2-1	TRBV29-1
CASRGGQGNEKLFF	TGTGCCAGCAGGGGGGGACAGGGTAATGAAAAACTGTTTTTT	.	TRBD1	TRBJ1-4	TRBV25-1
CASSLETGGYTDTQYF	TGTGCCAGCAGCTTGGAGACAGGGGGATACACAGATACGCAGTATTTT	once	TRBD1	TRBJ2-3	TRBV5-4
CASRAGQGNEKLFF	TGTGCCAGCAGGGCGGGACAGGGTAATGAAAAACTGTTTTTT	.	TRBD1	TRBJ1-4	TRBV6-5
CASSDSGTSNEQFF	TGTGCCAGCAGCGACTCCGGGACTAGCAATGAGCAGTTCTTC	.	TRBD2	TRBJ2-1	TRBV5-6
CASSSIAGGPETQYF	TGTGCCAGCAGCTCTATAGCGGGGGGGCCAGAGACCCAGTACTTC	once	TRBD2	TRBJ2-5	TRBV5-6
CASSEQGLGRDTQYF	TGTGCCAGCAGTGAACAGGGCTTAGGTAGAGATACGCAGTATTTT	.	.	TRBJ2-3	TRBV2
CASSPSSGGLGGEQYF	TGTGCCAGCTCCCCTTCTAGCGGGGGCCTCGGAGGCGAGCAGTACTTC	.	TRBD2	TRBJ2-7	TRBV18
CASSPTGLAGGSTGELFF	TGTGCCAGCAGCCCCACGGGACTAGCGGGGGGTAGTACCGGGGAGCTGTTTTTT	.	TRBD2	TRBJ2-2	TRBV9
CAIGELGEQFF	TGTGCCATCGGAGAACTGGGTGAGCAGTTCTTC	.	.	TRBJ2-1	TRBV10-3
CASREGFLAGASTDTQYF	TGTGCCAGCAGGGAGGGCTTCCTAGCGGGAGCTAGCACAGATACGCAGTATTTT	.	TRBD2	TRBJ2-3	TRBV28
CASSLRSSTSGTYYEQYF	TGTGCCAGCAGCTTAAGGTCCAGTACCAGCGGGACATACTACGAGCAGTACTTC	.	.	TRBJ2-7	TRBV7-3
CASSISGDHPQGEQYF	TGTGCCAGTAGTATCAGCGGGGATCACCCTCAGGGGGAGCAGTACTTC	.	.	TRBJ2-7	TRBV19
CASSIVTGELFF	TGTGCCAGTAGTATCGTCACCGGGGAGCTGTTTTTT	.	.	TRBJ2-2	TRBV19
CASSLSELQETQYF	TGTGCCAGCAGCTTATCCGAACTTCAAGAGACCCAGTACTTC	.	.	TRBJ2-5	TRBV7-8
CAWSVAGSDGNTIYF	TGTGCCTGGAGTGTAGCAGGGTCGGATGGAAACACCATATATTTT	.	.	TRBJ1-3	TRBV30
CASRYGLVPDTQYF	TGTGCCAGCAGATATGGACTAGTCCCAGATACGCAGTATTTT	.	TRBD2	TRBJ2-3	TRBV6-6
CASSLVGSGETQYF	TGTGCCAGCAGCTTAGTAGGCTCCGGGGAGACCCAGTACTTC	.	.	TRBJ2-5	TRBV7-9
CASSLYSYEQYF	TGTGCCAGCAGCTTGTATTCCTACGAGCAGTACTTC	.	.	TRBJ2-7	TRBV5-6
CASSPTTGVAGELFF	TGTGCCAGCAGTCCTACGACAGGGGTTGCCGGGGAGCTGTTTTTT	.	TRBD1	TRBJ2-2	TRBV6-6
CASSESADYLNSYEQYF	TGTGCCAGCAGTGAAAGTGCCGATTACCTTAATAGTTACGAGCAGTACTTC	.	.	TRBJ2-7	TRBV6-1
CASSFGQGAPGYTF	TGCGCCAGCAGCTTCGGACAGGGGGCGCCGGGCTACACCTTC	.	TRBD1	TRBJ1-2	TRBV5-1
CASSALLAGGRDTQYF	TGTGCCAGCAGCGCACTACTAGCGGGGGGTAGAGATACGCAGTATTTT	.	TRBD2	TRBJ2-3	TRBV13
CASSSSPLRGGQPQHF	TGTGCCAGCAGTTCGAGCCCTCTTAGGGGGGGTCAGCCCCAGCATTTT	few	.	TRBJ1-5	TRBV28
CASSMIGGSKGNTIYF	TGTGCCAGTAGTATGATCGGGGGGAGCAAAGGAAACACCATATATTTT	.	.	TRBJ1-3	TRBV19
CASSESRREPGQGNYGYTF	TGCGCCAGCAGTGAGTCGAGAAGAGAGCCGGGACAGGGAAACTATGGCTACACCTTC	.	TRBD1	TRBJ1-2	TRBV10-1
CASREGGGNTEAFF	TGTGCCAGTAGGGAAGGGGGGGGGAACACTGAAGCTTTCTTT	.	.	TRBJ1-1	TRBV19
CASSSPRGATSTDTQYF	TGTGCCAGTAGTTCCCCCCGGGGAGCCACTAGCACAGATACGCAGTATTTT	.	.	TRBJ2-3	TRBV19
CASSLEVNTEAFF	TGTGCCAGCAGCTTAGAGGTGAACACTGAAGCTTTCTTT	once	.	TRBJ1-1	TRBV7-3
CASRTGTGGEKLFF	TGTGCCAGCAGGACCGGGACAGGGGGCGAAAAACTGTTTTTT	once	TRBD1	TRBJ1-4	TRBV6-6
CAWSGGAETQYF	TGTGCCTGGAGTGGAGGTGCGGAGACCCAGTACTTC	once	.	TRBJ2-5	TRBV30